These 7 T cell receptor beta chains originate from one sample sequenced in a study of cytomegalovirus exposure and HLA in healthy donors. The PCR contained 60 Vbeta and 13 Jbeta primers. TCRdb's table, derived via immunoSEQ multiplex PCR, lists solely in-frame clones and lacks some. The table lists about 160,000 clones, less than 90% of them singletons. Material for sequencing was PBMCs. Every receptor here comes from a man in his fifties in good health and CMV-seropositive.

V usage is TRBV11-2 and J usage is TRBJ2-7; no firm D call. From germline, CDR1 is SGHAT and CDR2 FQNNGV. This CDR3 spans 12 amino acids. Trimming pared 5 bases from V and 6 bases from J, leaving 11 bases between. The CDR3, as DNA: TGTGCCAGCAGCCAAGTAAGCGTCGAGCAGTACTTC. This sequence encodes CASSQVSVEQYF.

The V call is TRBV30, the J call TRBJ2-1; 14 bases align to TRBD2. Germline-derived CDR1 and CDR2 are GTSNPN and SVGIG (reference sequence). The J segment lost 15 bases and the V segment lost 0 bases, leaving 4 bases of the junction unmatched. The length of the CDR3 is 13 residues. The DNA of the CDR3 is TGTGCCTGGAGTGTGGGGACTAGCGGGGGAAGGTTCTTC. Protein sequence: CAWSVGTSGGRFF.

The chain combines TRBV29-1 with TRBJ1-1, with TRBD1 as a possible D gene (5 bases). CDR1 and CDR2 (germline): SQVTM, ANQGSEA. The ends were cut back, 1 base at V and 1 base at J, with 22 bases in the middle. The CDR3 loop spans 18 amino acids. CDR3: CSVEAHEPPFTGNTEAFF. The CDR3 DNA follows: TGCAGCGTTGAAGCGCACGAACCCCCTTTTACAGGGAACACTGAAGCTTTCTTT.

The chain carries TRBV11-2 and TRBJ1-6; the match to TRBD1 covers 10 bases. V dropped 6 bases and J dropped 10; count of bases not matched to a gene: 9. The CDR3 is made up of 15 amino acids. Looked up from germline, CDR1 is SGHAT and CDR2 is FQNNGV. This CDR3 reads CASSVGTGVFSPLHF. The CDR3 coding sequence is TGTGCCAGCAGTGTCGGGACAGGGGTTTTCTCACCCCTCCACTTT.

This clone was counted a few times. The rearrangement joins TRBV13 to TRBJ1-6; 7 bases line up with TRBD1. V shed 0 bases and J 0 bases; nucleotides not matched to a gene: 11. Germline-derived CDR1 and CDR2 are PRHDT and FYEKMQ (reference sequence). The CDR3 covers 20 residues. In nucleotides, the CDR3 is TGTGCCAGCAGCTTAGGCCGAAGAGGGACAGCTAGCTCCTATAATTCACCCCTCCACTTT. Translation gives CASSLGRRGTASSYNSPLHF.

This clone has only one observation. The chain is built from TRBV4-1 and TRBJ2-7; D remains unclear. Trimming cost V 0 bases and J 5 bases, with 11 bases left between them. CDR3 length: 14 amino acids. The germline V gene encodes CDR1 MGHRA and CDR2 YSYEKL. The CDR3 loop is CASSQDFRFNEQYF. Written as DNA, the CDR3 is TGCGCCAGCAGCCAAGATTTCAGGTTCAACGAGCAGTACTTC.

This clone has a single count. The chain employs TRBV7-9 and TRBJ2-7, with 10 bases fitting TRBD1. Germline-derived CDR1 and CDR2 are SEHNR and FQNEAQ (reference sequence). V gave up 4 bases and J gave up 0 bases; unmatched junction bases: 3. The CDR3 sequence is 15 residues long. DNA of the CDR3: TGTGCCAGCAGCTCCGGGACAGGGGTCTCCTACGAGCAGTACTTC. This codes for CASSSGTGVSYEQYF.